This T cell receptor (beta chain) was sequenced in a study of blood T cells in healthy people across ages (dated by TCRdb to between 2014 and 2016). Regarding the research as a whole: In model experiments, template switching captured about one uniquely barcoded TCR beta cDNA molecule for every two T cells. Using deep sequencing normalized with unique cDNA molecular identifiers, the study measured how TCR beta repertoire diversity changes with age. The donors were divided into four age groups: young (average about 16 years), middle-aged (about 40), aged (approximately 59) and long-lived (approximately 74). To avoid experimental bias, donors of different ages were spread randomly across the sequencing lanes. Using the same blood draw, the study looked at two additional independent replicas of 1 million unique cDNA reads for two donors, one aged 18 to 29 and the other aged 80 or older. Results and caveats for the whole study, not just this receptor: Because the CMV infection status of the donors was unknown, age-related changes in expanded clonotypes may potentially have been confounded. Bulk unsorted PBMC profiling prevented conclusive comparison of naive and antigen-experienced compartments. Compared with the aged group, more naive CD4+ T cells, fewer expanded clones and increased TCR diversity were shown by the long-lived group, suggesting age selection. Estimates of total diversity based on one million sequenced T cells were considered lower bounds and underestimates. A strong correlation was found between observed TCR beta diversity and the percentage of naive T cells measured by flow cytometry. Observed TCR beta diversity per million T cells fell roughly linearly with age, and a significant reduction was already apparent by age roughly 40.

The approximately 39 donors, aged about 6 to 95 years, were systemically healthy Caucasian individuals from Russia. Each donor gave around 9.5 milliliters of peripheral blood, collected into EDTA-treated Vacutainer tubes. PBMCs were isolated by Ficoll-Paque density-gradient centrifugation, with at least 6.5 million obtained per sample. Total RNA, at least 6 micrograms per sample, was extracted from PBMCs with Trizol reagent. The percentages of naive CD45RAhigh/CD27high T cells were determined by flow cytometry on a PBMC aliquot from every donor. As regards this clonotype: No cognate antigen has been identified for it. No clone much larger than this one lies a single base away; base qualities are absent.

The library was made by 5' RACE. The listed sequencing device is Illumina HiSeq 2500. A second PCR of about 7 to 12 cycles was run with a J-beta primer mix and a sample-barcoded 5' primer. A unique molecular identifier was introduced onto each TCR beta cDNA molecule by a template-switch 5' adaptor carrying 12 random nucleotides. Each sample yielded at least 2.5 million CDR3-containing paired-end reads. The Mint cDNA synthesis kit, primed by a TRBC-specific oligonucleotide, was used to synthesize first-strand cDNA from all RNA. After uracil-DNA glycosylase treatment, a first 18-cycle PCR used universal primers M1SS and BC2_uni_R on all cDNA. The authors' pipeline ran thus. For normalization, 1 million high-quality reads, each with a distinct molecular identifier, were randomly selected from each sample. Reads sharing molecular identifiers were discarded rather than binned into consensus sequences. MiTCR, with a Q25 quality threshold and the strictest error-elimination algorithm, was used for CDR3 identification, clonotype clustering and error correction. Lower-bound total TCR beta diversity was estimated with a nonparametric unseen species model using Euler transformation. The raw public data were reprocessed by TCRdb itself: fastp quality trimming at Q25, MiXCR clonotype calling, in-frame beta chains only. A single entry per CDR3 protein holds the most common genes and DNA from its merged rows. What appears here as the V and J calls and clone size reflects TCRdb's work, not the paper's. In this sample the table shows hundreds of thousands of distinct CDR3 sequences, about 52% of which occur a single time. Under 60% of the sample belongs to the ten largest clones.

The germline V gene provides CDR1 SNHLY and CDR2 FYNNEI. Including the terminal cysteine and phenylalanine, the CDR3 comprises 13 residues. Just CDR3 DNA is preserved here, 39 bases in frame from base 1. V gives up 3 bases and J gives up 4 bases, and the segment between their germline ends measures 9 bases. Rearrangement joined TRBV2 to TRBJ1-2; possibly the D gene is TRBD1, per 6 matching bases. The clonotype was recovered from a man aged 55-75 years in good health. Input material: blood. The CDR3 in this case is CASSEEGVYGYTF. The DNA sequence is given as TGTGCCAGCAGTGAGGAGGGGGTCTATGGCTACACCTTC.